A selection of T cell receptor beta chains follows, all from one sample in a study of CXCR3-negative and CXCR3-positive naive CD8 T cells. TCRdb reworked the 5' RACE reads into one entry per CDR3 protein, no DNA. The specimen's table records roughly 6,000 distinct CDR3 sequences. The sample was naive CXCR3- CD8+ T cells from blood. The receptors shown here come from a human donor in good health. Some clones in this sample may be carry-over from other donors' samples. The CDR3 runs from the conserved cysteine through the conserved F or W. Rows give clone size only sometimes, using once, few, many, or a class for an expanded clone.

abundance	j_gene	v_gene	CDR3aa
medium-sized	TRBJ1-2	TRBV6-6	CASSYPDSYGYTF
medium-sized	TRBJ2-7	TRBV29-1	CSVPVLGDGYEQYF
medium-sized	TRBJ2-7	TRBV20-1	CSARPLAAYSYEQYF
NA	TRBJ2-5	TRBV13	CASSPDGRIQETQYF
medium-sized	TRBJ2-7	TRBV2	CASRPGQGISYEQYF
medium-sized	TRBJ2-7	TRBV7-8	CASSLGQVYEQYF
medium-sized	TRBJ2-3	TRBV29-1	CSVSSLNIGWGPADTQYF
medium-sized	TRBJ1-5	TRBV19	CASSMTGPQHF
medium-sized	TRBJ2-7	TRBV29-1	CSVELADEQYF
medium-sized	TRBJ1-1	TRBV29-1	CSGWRDTEAFF
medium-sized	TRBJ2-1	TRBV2	CASSESHMGHNEQFF
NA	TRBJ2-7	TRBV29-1	CSVGGRGSYEQYF
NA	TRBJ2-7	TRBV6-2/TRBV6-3	CASSPGQINYEQYF
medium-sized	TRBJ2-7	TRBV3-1	CASSQDLVAGGRDEQYF
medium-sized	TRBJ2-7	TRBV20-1	CSASMDSISSSEQYF
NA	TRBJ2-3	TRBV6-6	CASSYPRDTQYF
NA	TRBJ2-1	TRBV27	CASSRRQGASNEQFF
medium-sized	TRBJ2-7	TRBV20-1	CSASAVGTNEQYF